This entry lists 22 T cell receptor beta chains sequenced from one sample in a study of blood T cell repertoires in COVID-19 (dated by TCRdb to 2020 to 2022). The library was produced with the immunoSEQ multiplex PCR assay. As stored in TCRdb, this immuneACCESS dataset retains in-frame rearrangements with V and J assigned. A fraction of the clones does not appear; measured against another copy, unresolved V genes explain less than half of the discrepancy, and the remainder lacks a known reason. Present in this sample are about 180,000 clones, about 85% of which were seen just once. The biggest ten clones account for around a sixth of the sample. The sequenced material came from peripheral blood. The origin of the receptors is a person aged 70 to 79 with COVID-19, enrolled during active disease.

V gene TRBV4-1 combines with J gene TRBJ1-2, with D maybe TRBD1 (5 bases). This CDR3 is 17 amino acids long. The germline V gene has CDR1 MGHRA and CDR2 YSYEKL. The V gene lost 4 bases and the J gene lost 5 bases, with 23 bases spanning the gap. DNA of the CDR3: TGCGCCAGCAGCCCTTTCTGGCAGGGACTTACGGCTTATGGCTACACCTTC. Protein: CASSPFWQGLTAYGYTF.

This chain joins TRBV7-2 and TRBJ2-5, with TRBD1 matching over 10 bases. This CDR3 is built from 15 residues. V lost 4 bases to trimming and J lost 2 bases; unmatched junction nucleotides: 4. CDR1 is SGHTA and CDR2 is FQGNSA in the germline V gene. The CDR3 loop is CASSWGDRGQETQYF. CDR3 nucleotides: TGTGCCAGCAGCTGGGGGGACAGGGGACAAGAGACCCAGTACTTC.

The chain combines TRBV6-5 with TRBJ1-5, with TRBD1 matching 7 bases. The junction had 11 bases not matched to a gene; V was cut back by 5 bases and J by 7 bases. The CDR3 extends over 15 amino acids. Germline V lookup: CDR1 MNHEY, CDR2 SVGAGI. For the CDR3, the DNA is TGTGCCAGCAGTACGGGACAGAGAAACCTACAGCCCCAGCATTTT. Its translation is CASSTGQRNLQPQHF.

The chain combines TRBV5-4 with TRBJ2-5, with D perhaps TRBD1 (6 bases). In germline, CDR1 is SGHNT, CDR2 YYREEE (reference sequence). Trimming removed 7 bases from V and 2 bases from J, with 27 bases in between. The CDR3 has 18 amino acids. CDR3 loop: CASRLNLGTSSRQETQYF. The CDR3 DNA follows: TGTGCCAGCCGCCTGAACCTCGGGACATCTTCCCGTCAAGAGACCCAGTACTTC. The full variable domain, completed using reference TRBV5-4 and TRBJ2-5, is ETGVTQSPTHLIKTRGQQVTLRCSSQSGHNTVSWYQQALGQGPQFIFQYYREEENGRGNFPPRFSGLQFPNYSSELNVNALELDDSALYLCASRLNLGTSSRQETQYFGPGTRLLVL.

The V call is TRBV9, the J call TRBJ2-5; D is undetermined. The CDR3 consists of 13 residues. V was trimmed by 3 bases and J by 7 bases, leaving 13 bases between them. Per germline, CDR1 SGDLS and CDR2 YYNGEE. CDR3 in DNA: TGTGCCAGCAGCGGGGTCGGGTCTAGGACCCAGTACTTC. Translating gives CASSGVGSRTQYF. Filled out from reference TRBV9 and TRBJ2-5, the complete variable domain reads DSGVTQTPKHLITATGQRVTLRCSPRSGDLSVYWYQQSLDQGLQFLIQYYNGEERAKGNILERFSAQQFPDLHSELNLSSLELGDSALYFCASSGVGSRTQYFGPGTRLLVL.

The rearrangement joins TRBV6-1 to TRBJ2-1; D is ambiguous. This CDR3 comprises 17 residues. The V end was cut by 1 base, the J end by 2 bases, with 15 bases between. The germline gives CDR1 MNHNS, CDR2 SASEGT. CDR3 nucleotides: TGTGCCAGCAGTGAAGGATCCGCGTTCCCCGCCTACAATGAGCAGTTCTTC. This encodes CASSEGSAFPAYNEQFF.

In its sample, this clone was seen a few times. This CDR3 reads CASSLEDPGRKYEQYF. The CDR3 DNA reads as TGCGCCAGCAGCTTGGAGGATCCAGGGCGGAAGTACGAGCAGTACTTC. The chain combines TRBV5-1 with TRBJ2-7; possibly TRBD1 for D (5 bases). Trimming shortened V by 0 bases and J by 4 bases, and 17 bases separated the two germline ends. The CDR3 is 16 amino acids. Germline values: CDR1 SGHRS, CDR2 YFSETQ.

The V gene is TRBV28, the J gene TRBJ1-2; D is possibly TRBD1 (6 bases). Per the germline V gene, CDR1 is MDHEN and CDR2 is SYDVKM. This CDR3 has 15 residues. The V and J ends lost 2 bases and 3 bases respectively, with 13 bases between them. The CDR3 DNA reads as TGTGCCAGCAGTTTAGGCGGGTACAGGGACTATGGCTACACCTTC. It specifies CASSLGGYRDYGYTF.

The chain combines TRBV5-6 with TRBJ1-5; the D is unclear. V was trimmed by 2 bases and J by 1 base, leaving 7 bases between them. In germline, CDR1 is SGHDT, CDR2 YYEEEE. The CDR3 is 14 amino acids. DNA for the CDR3: TGTGCCAGCAGCTTCCCCGGGAGCAATCAGCCCCAGCATTTT. It specifies CASSFPGSNQPQHF.

The gene calls are TRBV24-1 and TRBJ1-1; possibly TRBD1 for D (5 bases). The V and J ends lost 4 bases and 5 bases respectively, with 19 bases between them. Germline V gene lookup returns CDR1 KGHDR and CDR2 SFDVKD. The CDR3 sequence is 16 residues long. CDR3 nucleotides: TGTGCCACCAGTGACCGACATCCGGGGGGTCGGACTGAAGCTTTCTTT. This encodes CATSDRHPGGRTEAFF.

The V gene is TRBV28, the J gene TRBJ2-7, with TRBD1 matching over 11 bases. This CDR3 has 12 amino acids. Germline-derived CDR1 and CDR2 are MDHEN and SYDVKM. The trim removed 7 bases at V and 13 bases at J, leaving 9 bases unmatched. This CDR3 reads CASTGTGGTRYF. CDR3 nucleotides: TGTGCCAGCACCGGGACAGGGGGTACGCGTTACTTC. Combining the CDR3 with reference TRBV28 and TRBJ2-7 gives the whole variable domain DVKVTQSSRYLVKRTGEKVFLECVQDMDHENMFWYRQDPGLGLRLIYFSYDVKMKEKGDIPEGYSVSREKKERFSLILESASTNQTSMYLCASTGTGGTRYFGPGTRLTVT.

The chain couples TRBV5-5 to TRBJ1-6, with 7 bases lining up with TRBD1. V shed 4 bases, J shed 3 bases, and the junction held 4 bases outside the gene matches. The germline gives CDR1 SGHKS, CDR2 YYEKEE (reference sequence). The CDR3 length is 15 residues. CDR3 coding DNA: TGTGCCAGCAGCAGGGACAGCCTCTATAATTCACCCCTCCACTTT. Encoded protein: CASSRDSLYNSPLHF.

The chain uses TRBV7-8 and TRBJ2-1; 10 bases match TRBD2. This CDR3 has 23 amino acids. Germline trimming cut 5 bases from V and 4 bases from J; bases unmatched to any gene: 29. Germline assignment: CDR1 SGHVS and CDR2 FQNEAQ. The CDR3 DNA sequence: TGTGCCAGCAGCCTTGCCGGGGGCCGGACACTGGCAAACTTAGCGGGGGGATACAATGAGCAGTTCTTC. Protein: CASSLAGGRTLANLAGGYNEQFF.

The chain combines TRBV4-1 with TRBJ1-1; 7 positions match TRBD1. The V gene's germline CDR1 is MGHRA and CDR2 YSYEKL. This CDR3 has 16 amino acids. V was pared by 0 bases and J by 4 bases, with 8 bases of the junction left unmatched. CDR3 bases: TGCGCCAGCAGCCAAGATAAAAGACAGGGAGGCACTGAAGCTTTCTTT. Amino acids: CASSQDKRQGGTEAFF.

The chain combines TRBV7-8 with TRBJ2-7; D remains unclear. Trimming shortened V by 3 bases and J by 2 bases, and 8 bases separated the two germline ends. This CDR3 is built from 13 residues. Per the germline V gene, CDR1 is SGHVS and CDR2 is FQNEAQ. The CDR3 region is CASSFRTAYEQYF. CDR3 DNA sequence: TGTGCCAGCAGCTTTCGAACAGCCTACGAGCAGTACTTC.

V is TRBV5-1 and J is TRBJ1-4, with 8 bases lining up with TRBD1. This CDR3 has 14 residues. J lost 4 bases, V lost 5 bases, and 4 bases had no gene match. CDR1 is SGHRS and CDR2 is YFSETQ in the germline V gene. The CDR3 sequence is CASRVGQGNEKLFF. The CDR3 DNA reads TGCGCCAGCAGGGTAGGACAGGGTAATGAAAAACTGTTTTTT.

V usage is TRBV9 and J usage is TRBJ2-5; perhaps TRBD1 as D (5 bases). With 5 bases removed from V and 2 bases from J, the gap between germline ends came to 10 bases. CDR3 length: 13 residues. Germline V gene data show CDR1 as SGDLS and CDR2 as YYNGEE. DNA of the CDR3: TGTGCCAGCAGGGGGCAGGGTCAAGAGACCCAGTACTTC. Its translation: CASRGQGQETQYF.

V gene TRBV9 combines with J gene TRBJ2-1; the match to TRBD2 covers 11 bases. V trimming: 3 bases; J trimming: 6 bases; junction bases outside the gene matches: 5. Germline-derived CDR1 and CDR2 are SGDLS and YYNGEE. CDR3 length: 15 residues. For the CDR3, the DNA is TGTGCCAGCAGCGCACTAGCGGGAGTTGGCAATGAGCAGTTCTTC. Amino acids: CASSALAGVGNEQFF.

The rearrangement links TRBV29-1 to TRBJ1-3, with D perhaps matching TRBD1 (5 bases). The germline V gene has CDR1 SQVTM and CDR2 ANQGSEA. Trimming left V 6 bases short and J 2 bases short, with 11 bases between. This CDR3 has 13 amino acids. As DNA, the CDR3 is TGCAGCGTACAGGTTATCCCTGGAAACACCATATATTTT. Encoded protein: CSVQVIPGNTIYF.

V and J are TRBV27 and TRBJ1-5; TRBD1 matches at 11 bases. The CDR3 sequence is 18 residues long. Germline V lookup: CDR1 MNHEY, CDR2 SMNVEV (reference sequence). J gave up 2 bases and V 5 bases, and 11 bases lay outside the gene matches. The CDR3 coding sequence is TGTGCCAGCAGTGCCGGGACAGGGGGTTCATGGGGCAATCAGCCCCAGCATTTT. Its translation: CASSAGTGGSWGNQPQHF.

The CDR3 loop reads CASSYRGQASGEQYF. CDR3 nucleotide sequence: TGTGCCAGCAGTTACCGGGGACAGGCATCGGGCGAGCAGTACTTC. The chain is built from TRBV6-2 or TRBV6-3 and TRBJ2-7; 8 nucleotides line up with TRBD1. This CDR3 is 15 amino acids long. After removal of 2 bases from V and 6 bases from J, the junction contained 9 bases not matched to a gene. CDR1 is MNHEY and CDR2 is SVGEGT in the germline V gene.

This clone was picked up a small number of times. The CDR3 loop reads CASSHWGGQFMNTEAFF. CDR3 DNA: TGTGCCAGTAGCCATTGGGGTGGACAGTTCATGAACACTGAAGCTTTCTTT. The chain carries TRBV19 and TRBJ1-1; a possible D gene is TRBD1 (6 bases). Trimming cost V 6 bases and J 0 bases, with 20 bases left between them. Germline V gene sequence: CDR1 LNHDA, CDR2 SQIVND (reference sequence). CDR3 length: 17 amino acids. The full variable domain, with the rest looked up from reference TRBV19 and TRBJ1-1, is DGGITQSPKYLFRKEGQNVTLSCEQNLNHDAMYWYRQDPGQGLRLIYYSQIVNDFQKGDIAEGYSVSREKKESFPLTVTSAQKNPTAFYLCASSHWGGQFMNTEAFFGQGTRLTVV.